This TCR beta chain derives from a study of T cell responses to AZD1222 COVID-19 vaccine. Study observations and caveats: Clonal diversity was possibly underestimated, and white British individuals and females predominated among donors. Epitopes outside B.1.351 and B.1.1.7 mutated regions reportedly drew nearly half of spike TCRs. After two AZD1222 doses, spike-specific TCR breadth and depth rose versus day 0.

Trimming stripped 6 bases from V and 8 bases from J, with 13 bases between. CDR1 and CDR2 from the germline V gene are MDHEN and SYDVKM. The CDR3 runs 12 residues. TCRdb's copy holds only in-frame clones and misses some; the assay was immunoSEQ multiplex PCR. The data show about 120,000 clones, roughly 85% seen once. As to this clone: No antigen is known for it.

The sequencing used peripheral blood, collected on day 0 of AZD1222 vaccination. The chain couples TRBV28 to TRBJ1-1, with a weak D call TRBD1 (6 bases). The sequence derives from an adult in good health. The CDR3 region is CASRAGEGEAFF. The CDR3 DNA reads TGTGCCAGCAGGGCAGGGGAGGGGGAAGCTTTCTTT.